Below, 3 T cell receptor beta chains from the same sample are listed, as sequenced in a study of beta chain features in type 1 diabetes. Since all of the isolated RNA was reverse transcribed, expressed TCRB transcripts were what got sequenced. Profiling relied on immunoSEQ multiplex PCR, and the TCRdb table lists in-frame clones only, not all of them. Of hundreds of thousands of clones detected, 30% appear once; the ten largest clones hold 0.05% to 0.065%. The sample taken for sequencing was naive CD4+ T cells from blood. The receptors originated from a man in his late teens or twenties in good health.

The rearrangement uses TRBV19 and TRBJ1-2, with TRBD1 matching 7 bases. The CDR3 has 15 residues. V was clipped by 5 bases and J by 2 bases; unmatched bases: 8. CDR1 LNHDA and CDR2 SQIVND come from the germline V gene (reference sequence). The CDR3 DNA reads as TGTGCCAGTAGTCCAGAAGACAGGGCCAACTATGGCTACACCTTC. This translates into CASSPEDRANYGYTF.

This clone turned up a few times. The chain uses TRBV21-1 and TRBJ2-1; the D call of TRBD1 is as the table states it, not checked on the DNA. TRBV21-1 is flagged as a pseudogene. CDR3 size: 14 residues. CDR3 bases: TGTGCCAGCAGCGCAGGGCCCCCCTACAATGAGCAGTTCTTC. The encoded protein is CASSAGPPYNEQFF.

This clone has only a few counts. This sample includes further DNA sequences coding for the same CDR3. The chain carries TRBV15 and TRBJ2-1, with D hard to call. V lost 0 bases to trimming and J lost 4 bases, with 4 bases between them. There are 13 residues in the CDR3. Germline values: CDR1 LNHNV, CDR2 YYDKDF (reference sequence). The CDR3 loop is CATSRDRYNEQFF. DNA of the CDR3: TGTGCCACCAGCAGAGATCGGTACAATGAGCAGTTCTTC.